Listed below are T cell receptor beta chains from one sample, sequenced in a study of cytomegalovirus exposure and HLA in healthy donors. Assay: immunoSEQ multiplex PCR; the TCRdb copy retains only in-frame clones and omits some. The sample lists 100,000 to 150,000 clones; 70% to 85% were seen once. The sample consisted of PBMCs. The origin of the receptors is a man in his fifties or sixties in good health and CMV-seropositive. CDR3s include the opening cysteine and the closing phenylalanine or tryptophan. The D gene is left open where the match is weak. The size entry is marked missing in some rows and otherwise reads once, few, many or a size class.

j_call d_call clone_size v_call cdr3_aa cdr3_nt
TRBJ2-3 . . TRBV7-2 CASSLLTLSGADTQYF TGTGCCAGCAGCTTATTAACCCTATCGGGGGCAGATACGCAGTATTTT
TRBJ2-5 TRBD2 . TRBV30 CAWSVPAGRAREQYF TGTGCCTGGAGTGTACCGGCCGGGAGGGCACGAGAGCAGTACTTC
TRBJ1-2 . . TRBV29-1 CSVGGGHRDVYGYTF TGCAGCGTTGGGGGGGGACACAGGGATGTCTATGGCTACACCTTC
TRBJ2-3 TRBD2 . TRBV4-1 CASSQVQIAGGRNTDTQYF TGCGCCAGCAGCCAAGTCCAGATAGCGGGGGGCAGGAACACAGATACGCAGTATTTT
TRBJ2-1 . . TRBV28 CASSFPGGNEQFF TGTGCCAGCAGTTTCCCAGGGGGGAATGAGCAGTTCTTC
TRBJ2-7 TRBD2 . TRBV5-3 CARSTTGTSGRRSYEQYF TGTGCCAGAAGCACGACCGGGACTAGCGGGAGAAGGTCCTACGAGCAGTACTTC
TRBJ2-6 . . TRBV9 CASSVSGANVLTF TGTGCCAGCAGCGTATCAGGGGCCAACGTCCTGACTTTC
TRBJ1-1 . . TRBV2 CASSENKGGTEAFF TGTGCCAGCAGTGAAAATAAGGGAGGCACTGAAGCTTTCTTT
TRBJ1-5 TRBD1 . TRBV2 CASQRDRGFQPQHF TGTGCCAGTCAGAGAGACAGGGGATTTCAGCCCCAGCATTTT
TRBJ2-7 . once TRBV19 CASSREGRGSSYEQYF TGTGCCAGTAGTCGAGAGGGAAGGGGGAGCTCCTACGAGCAGTACTTC